Presented here are 25 T cell receptor beta chains from one specimen sequenced in a study of blood T cell repertoires in COVID-19. The repertoire was sequenced with immunoSEQ multiplex PCR; TCRdb's copy has only in-frame clones and lacks some. This sample carries around 250,000 clones, 70% to 90% of them seen once, and the ten largest clones take over 3.5%. Sequences were obtained from PBMCs or T cells enriched from blood (not recorded which). The receptor source for this set is a woman aged 25 to 39 with acute COVID-19.

This clone is a singleton in its sample. The CDR3 protein is CASSLEGGFDQPQHF. In nucleotides, the CDR3 is TGTGCCAGCAGCTTAGAAGGGGGTTTCGATCAGCCCCAGCATTTT. The V gene is TRBV7-8, the J gene TRBJ1-5, with TRBD1 as a possible D gene (6 bases). The V gene's germline CDR1 is SGHVS and CDR2 FQNEAQ. V was shortened by 1 base and J by 5 bases, with 12 bases between the two germline ends. The CDR3 runs 15 residues.

V is TRBV3-1 (or the pseudogene TRBV3-2) and J is TRBJ2-4; TRBD2 aligns across 10 bases. This CDR3 spans 15 amino acids. CDR1 and CDR2 (germline): LGHDT, YNNKEL (reference sequence). Germline trimming cut 4 bases from V and 4 bases from J; bases unmatched to any gene: 4. CDR3 region: CASSLGTSAKNIQYF. CDR3 bases: TGTGCCAGCAGCCTTGGGACTAGCGCAAAAAACATTCAGTACTTC.

The gene calls are TRBV12-3 or TRBV12-4 and TRBJ2-7; D may be TRBD1 (6 bases). Trimming pared 5 bases from V and 4 bases from J, leaving 6 bases between. CDR3 length: 11 residues. CDR3 coding DNA: TGTGCCAGCAGTCAGGGGTACGAGCAGTACTTC. Amino acid sequence: CASSQGYEQYF.

The gene calls are TRBV28 and TRBJ2-7; 7 nucleotides match TRBD2. This CDR3 comprises 15 residues. Germline assignment: CDR1 MDHEN and CDR2 SYDVKM. Unmatched junction bases numbered 10, after V lost 8 bases and J lost 0 bases. CDR3: CASATSSGYSYEQYF. The DNA for the CDR3 is TGTGCCAGCGCAACCTCTAGCGGATACTCCTACGAGCAGTACTTC. Variable domain in full (rest from reference TRBV28 and TRBJ2-7): DVKVTQSSRYLVKRTGEKVFLECVQDMDHENMFWYRQDPGLGLRLIYFSYDVKMKEKGDIPEGYSVSREKKERFSLILESASTNQTSMYLCASATSSGYSYEQYFGPGTRLTVT.

This clone was recorded once. This sequence joins TRBV5-5 and TRBJ2-3, with D perhaps matching TRBD2 (7 bases). The CDR3 is 14 residues long. V lost 6 bases, J lost 4 bases, and 15 bases lay in between. Looked up from germline, CDR1 is SGHKS and CDR2 is YYEKEE (reference sequence). CDR3: CASNGRGGPDTQYF. The CDR3 DNA reads TGTGCCAGCAATGGACGCGGGGGCCCAGATACGCAGTATTTT.

The chain recombines TRBV1 with TRBJ2-3; TRBD2 is the table's D call, not checked against the DNA. TRBV1 is described as a pseudogene. The CDR3 sequence is 14 residues long. The CDR3 sequence is CTSSQRPILDTQYF. CDR3 coding DNA: TGCACCAGCAGCCAGCGTCCTATTTTAGATACGCAGTATTTT.

The CDR3 reads CATSRDRGLADYKNIQYF. The CDR3 DNA reads TGTGCCACCAGCAGAGATCGTGGGCTAGCGGACTATAAAAACATTCAGTACTTC. The V and J genes are TRBV15 and TRBJ2-4, with 7 bases matching TRBD2. This CDR3 spans 18 amino acids. Looked up from germline, CDR1 is LNHNV and CDR2 is YYDKDF (reference sequence). V was pared by 0 bases and J by 4 bases, with 12 bases of the junction left unmatched.

CDR3 in amino acids: CASTKGGLAGRTYEQYF. In DNA, the CDR3 is TGTGCCAGCACCAAGGGGGGGCTAGCGGGAAGGACCTACGAGCAGTACTTC. This sequence joins TRBV28 and TRBJ2-7; 9 nucleotides agree with TRBD2. The CDR3 sequence is 17 residues long. The V gene end was trimmed by 7 bases and the J gene end by 2 bases; junction bases not matched to a gene: 15. CDR1 MDHEN and CDR2 SYDVKM come from the germline V gene.

The genes are TRBV5-5 and TRBJ2-1; 9 positions agree with TRBD1. V shed 4 bases, J shed 0 bases, and the junction held 8 bases outside the gene matches. Per the germline V gene, CDR1 is SGHKS and CDR2 is YYEKEE (reference sequence). This CDR3 has 17 amino acids. The CDR3 DNA reads TGTGCCAGCAGCCGGGACAGGGCGTCCAGCTCCTACAATGAGCAGTTCTTC. This gives the protein CASSRDRASSSYNEQFF.

The chain uses TRBV7-3 and TRBJ2-2, with D perhaps TRBD1 (6 bases). The germline V and J ends were trimmed by 5 bases and 4 bases, with 11 bases remaining between them. The germline V gene encodes CDR1 SGHTA and CDR2 FQGTGA. The CDR3 spans 14 residues. CDR3 sequence: CASSLPGVTGELFF. The CDR3 bases are TGTGCCAGCAGCCTCCCAGGGGTCACCGGGGAGCTGTTTTTT.

The V and J genes are TRBV27 and TRBJ1-2, with D maybe TRBD1 (5 bases). The CDR3 is 15 residues long. The V and J ends lost 5 bases and 0 bases respectively, with 13 bases between them. Germline V CDR1 and CDR2: MNHEY, SMNVEV (reference sequence). The CDR3 DNA reads as TGTGCCAGCAGTGCGATAACAGGAGCTAACTATGGCTACACCTTC. This translates into CASSAITGANYGYTF.

The chain employs TRBV6-5 and TRBJ2-7; D may be TRBD1 (5 bases). CDR1 is MNHEY, CDR2 SVGAGI, per germline. The V and J ends lost 3 bases and 7 bases respectively, with 19 bases between them. The length of the CDR3 is 15 residues. The CDR3, as DNA: TGTGCCAGCAGTTATCTATCAGGGTCCATGAGGGAGCAGTACTTC. This encodes CASSYLSGSMREQYF.

The V gene is TRBV5-1, the J gene TRBJ1-4; unclear D gene. Germline CDR1 is SGHRS and CDR2 is YFSETQ. Trimming took 2 bases from V and 0 from J, leaving 11 bases between them. The CDR3 covers 16 residues. Here the CDR3 DNA reads TGCGCCAGCAGCTTCCAACAGATTGCAACTAATGAAAAACTGTTTTTT. Translation: CASSFQQIATNEKLFF.

The chain has TRBV7-6 and TRBJ2-3, with 9 positions matching TRBD2. J was trimmed by 0 bases and V by 4 bases; bases with no gene match: 8. This CDR3 comprises 17 residues. CDR1 and CDR2 from the germline V gene are SGHVS and FNYEAQ. The CDR3 reads CASSSFPGTSSTDTQYF. CDR3 DNA sequence: TGTGCCAGCAGCTCCTTCCCCGGGACTAGCAGCACAGATACGCAGTATTTT.

In its sample, this clone was seen once. V usage is TRBV6-5 and J usage is TRBJ1-5; 12 nucleotides agree with TRBD1. The CDR3 length is 14 residues. The germline V gene has CDR1 MNHEY and CDR2 SVGAGI. V trimming: 6 bases; J trimming: 7 bases; junction bases outside the gene matches: 4. Here the CDR3 reads CASRGQGARQPQHF. DNA of the CDR3: TGTGCCAGCAGGGGACAGGGGGCGAGGCAGCCCCAGCATTTT.

The rearrangement uses TRBV2 and TRBJ2-1, with a weak D call TRBD2 (6 bases). Trimming stripped 0 bases from V and 5 bases from J, with 14 bases between. The length of the CDR3 is 16 residues. Germline V gene lookup returns CDR1 SNHLY and CDR2 FYNNEI. As DNA, the CDR3 is TGTGCCAGCAGTGAAGCCCCCCGAGGGAGGAACAATGAGCAGTTCTTC. Protein product: CASSEAPRGRNNEQFF. Drawing the rest from reference TRBV2 and TRBJ2-1, the complete variable domain is EPEVTQTPSHQVTQMGQEVILRCVPISNHLYFYWYRQILGQKVEFLVSFYNNEISEKSEIFDDQFSVERPDGSNFTLKIRSTKLEDSAMYFCASSEAPRGRNNEQFFGPGTRLTVL.

V and J are TRBV2 and TRBJ2-1, with a tentative D call TRBD1 (6 bases). V lost 4 bases and J 6 bases, leaving 19 bases between the germline ends. The CDR3 has 16 residues. In germline, CDR1 is SNHLY, CDR2 FYNNEI. This CDR3 is CASSGFNRERGNEQFF. The CDR3 nucleotides read TGTGCCAGCAGTGGGTTTAACAGGGAGAGGGGCAATGAGCAGTTCTTC.

The chain carries TRBV15 and TRBJ2-2, with D tentatively TRBD2 (5 bases). This CDR3 has 18 amino acids. The germline V gene encodes CDR1 LNHNV and CDR2 YYDKDF (reference sequence). V lost 0 bases, J lost 0 bases, and 14 bases lay in between. CDR3 region: CATSREFPGMTNTGELFF. CDR3 nucleotides: TGTGCCACCAGCAGAGAATTTCCGGGAATGACGAACACCGGGGAGCTGTTTTTT.

As DNA, the CDR3 is TGTGCCAGCAGCCTGAACAGCACGGAAGAAAAACTGTTTTTT. Translation gives CASSLNSTEEKLFF. This rearrangement joins TRBV5-6 to TRBJ1-4; D remains unclear. The V gene lost 4 bases and the J gene lost 8 bases, with 15 bases spanning the gap. CDR1 is SGHDT, CDR2 YYEEEE, per germline. The CDR3 runs 14 residues.

The chain combines TRBV4-1 with TRBJ2-2; D possibly corresponds to TRBD2 (5 bases). V was shortened by 2 bases and J by 0 bases, with 13 bases between the two germline ends. Germline CDR1 MGHRA, CDR2 YSYEKL. The CDR3 has 17 residues. In DNA, the CDR3 is TGCGCCAGCAGCCAAAGGAGGACCAGCGCGAACACCGGGGAGCTGTTTTTT. Translating it yields CASSQRRTSANTGELFF.

This chain joins TRBV7-9 and TRBJ1-2, with unresolved D. This CDR3 region has 13 residues. The germline V gene encodes CDR1 SEHNR and CDR2 FQNEAQ (reference sequence). V was cut by 2 bases and J by 3 bases, with 7 bases left in between. The CDR3 here is CASSLQEDYGYTF. The CDR3 nucleotides are TGTGCCAGCAGCTTACAGGAGGACTATGGCTACACCTTC.

V usage is TRBV19 and J usage is TRBJ2-3; D gene unclear. Trimming removed 3 bases at V and 0 bases at J, with 10 bases between. The germline CDR1 and CDR2 sequences are LNHDA and SQIVND (reference sequence). The CDR3 loop spans 15 amino acids. CDR3 in amino acids: CASSISLLSTDTQYF. In DNA, the CDR3 is TGTGCCAGTAGTATTTCCCTCCTCAGCACAGATACGCAGTATTTT.

V and J are TRBV4-1 and TRBJ2-1; a weak D match, TRBD1 (5 bases). The CDR3 sequence is 16 residues long. Between the trimmed V and J ends, which lost 1 base and 7 bases, there was a span of 17 bases. From germline, CDR1 is MGHRA and CDR2 YSYEKL. This chain's CDR3 is CASSQGLGVSINEQFF. CDR3 bases: TGCGCCAGCAGCCAAGGGCTAGGGGTAAGTATAAATGAGCAGTTCTTC.

V gene TRBV12-3 or TRBV12-4 combines with J gene TRBJ1-2; no reliable D call. This CDR3 contains 13 residues. Trimming removed 1 base from V and 6 bases from J, with 9 bases in between. The CDR3 nucleotides are TGTGCCAGCAGTTTAGGGAGTAGCCATGGCTACACCTTC. Its translation: CASSLGSSHGYTF.

CDR3 nucleotides: TGTGCCAGCAGTGGTGGACAGGGGCAGGCTGGAAACACCATATATTTT. Its protein product is CASSGGQGQAGNTIYF. The gene calls are TRBV6-1 and TRBJ1-3; 9 nucleotides agree with TRBD1. Germline loops: CDR1 MNHNS, CDR2 SASEGT. Trimming took 4 bases from V and 2 from J; bases not matched to a gene: 6. This CDR3 has 16 residues.